A selection of T cell receptor beta chains follows, all from one sample in a study of control samples from healthy donors and cancer patients. Profiling relied on immunoSEQ multiplex PCR, and the TCRdb table lists in-frame clones only, not all of them. The repertoire includes just under 100,000 clones, over 85% of them detected once, and 8% to 9.5% sits in the top ten. Sequenced input: blood. These receptors came from a man between 18 and 35 years old in good health. CDR3s include the opening cysteine and the closing phenylalanine or tryptophan. Each record gives: J gene, D gene, V gene, clone size, CDR3 DNA, CDR3 protein. A D gene is named only where the DNA matches it firmly. Clone size appears in some rows only: once, few, many, or a class for an expanded clone.

>TRBJ2-7|NA|TRBV5-6|once
TGTGCCAGCAGCATGGGGATCACCGAGCAGTACTTC
CASSMGITEQYF
>TRBJ1-1|NA|TRBV19|once
TGTGCCAGTAGTATAACTCTACAGGCGGGGGACACTGAAGCTTTCTTT
CASSITLQAGDTEAFF
>TRBJ1-1|NA|TRBV12-3/TRBV12-4|NA
TGTGCCAGTGGCGGGATGAACACTGAAGCTTTCTTT
CASGGMNTEAFF
>TRBJ1-1|NA|TRBV6-5|NA
TGTGCCAGTATGGTGGGGGGGGCGAACACTGAAGCTTTCTTT
CASMVGGANTEAFF
>TRBJ1-1|NA|TRBV11-2|NA
TGTGCCAGCAGCGCGGTGCAAGGGCGGACTGAAGCTTTCTTT
CASSAVQGRTEAFF
>TRBJ2-1|TRBD2|TRBV4-1|NA
TGCGCCAGCAGCCAAGTCCGGGGGGGATCCAATGAGCAGTTCTTC
CASSQVRGGSNEQFF
>TRBJ1-1|NA|TRBV9|once
TGTGCCAGCAGCGTAGTAGGTGCGAACACTGAAGCTTTCTTT
CASSVVGANTEAFF
>TRBJ1-2|NA|TRBV6-4|NA
TGTGCCAGCAGTGACCCGGGAGCCGGCTACACCTTC
CASSDPGAGYTF
>TRBJ2-7|NA|TRBV11-1|NA
TGTGCCAGCAGCTACCGACAGACCCTAGACTACGAGCAGTACTTC
CASSYRQTLDYEQYF
>TRBJ2-1|NA|TRBV3-1/TRBV3-2|NA
TGTGCCAGCAGCCAAAGAACAGGCACTCGCTCCTACAATGAGCAGTTCTTC
CASSQRTGTRSYNEQFF
>TRBJ1-1|NA|TRBV7-2|NA
TGTGCCAGCACCCCCCCCCGGGGACTTGCTGAAGCTTTCTTT
CASTPPRGLAEAFF
>TRBJ1-2|NA|TRBV7-2|NA
TGTGCCAGCAGCCTTGACCGAGGCGGAGGCTACACCTTC
CASSLDRGGGYTF
>TRBJ2-5|NA|TRBV7-9|NA
TGTGCCAGCAGCTCCGGCCGCCGGGGAGAGACCCAGTACTTC
CASSSGRRGETQYF
>TRBJ1-5|NA|TRBV15|NA
TGTGCCACCAGCAGCAGGGTCTTAGAGCCCCAGCATTTT
CATSSRVLEPQHF
>TRBJ2-1|NA|TRBV27|NA
TGTGCCAGCAGTCGACCTGGGGATGAGCAGTTCTTC
CASSRPGDEQFF
>TRBJ1-5|NA|TRBV7-8|NA
TGTGCCAGCAGCCCAACGACAGGACATGATAGCAATCAGCCCCAGCATTTT
CASSPTTGHDSNQPQHF
>TRBJ1-1|NA|TRBV19|NA
TGTGCCAGTACTACAGGGTACAGAAACACTGAAGCTTTCTTT
CASTTGYRNTEAFF
>TRBJ1-1|NA|TRBV27|NA
TGTGCCAGCAGTTTCGCGTGGGGAGCGGAAGCTTTCTTT
CASSFAWGAEAFF
>TRBJ2-3|NA|TRBV23-1|NA
TGCGCCAGGGAGGACTACCCTAGCACAGATACGCAGTATTTT
CAREDYPSTDTQYF
>TRBJ1-2|TRBD1|TRBV18|NA
TGTGCCAGCTCACTCACAGGGGCCGGTGGCTACACCTTC
CASSLTGAGGYTF
>TRBJ2-7|TRBD2|TRBV14|NA
TGTGCCAGCAGCCAAGTGGGTAGCGGGGTAGTTTACGAGCAGTACTTC
CASSQVGSGVVYEQYF
>TRBJ2-2|NA|TRBV6-4|NA
TGTGCCAGCAGTGAATCTCCCGACACCGGGGAGCTGTTTTTT
CASSESPDTGELFF
>TRBJ2-7|TRBD2|TRBV9|NA
TGTGCCAGCAGCCCTACGGGCGGGAGGAGCTACGAGCAGTACTTC
CASSPTGGRSYEQYF
>TRBJ1-4|NA|TRBV21-1|NA
TGTGCCAGCAGCATCCCCTTGTGGCAGGGAGATGAAAAACTGTTTTTT
CASSIPLWQGDEKLFF
>TRBJ2-1|NA|TRBV11-2|NA
TGTGCCAGCAGCTTAGACCTCAGGGGTACAGGTGAGCAGTTCTTC
CASSLDLRGTGEQFF
>TRBJ1-1|NA|TRBV29-1|NA
TGCAGCGTTCAAATTATGAACACTGAAGCTTTCTTT
CSVQIMNTEAFF
>TRBJ1-1|NA|TRBV18|NA
TGTGCCAGCTCACGGACAGTGAACACTGAAGCTTTCTTT
CASSRTVNTEAFF
>TRBJ1-2|NA|TRBV13|NA
TGTGCCAGCAGCTTAGAGGTCTACTCTGCAGCCAACTATGGCTACACCTTC
CASSLEVYSAANYGYTF
>TRBJ1-2|TRBD1|TRBV6-1|NA
TGTGCCAGCAGTGATGTATCCGACAGGGACTATGGCTACACCTTC
CASSDVSDRDYGYTF
>TRBJ1-2|TRBD1|TRBV13|NA
TGTGCCAGCAGCCTGGACAGGGGCAGCGACTATGGCTACACCTTC
CASSLDRGSDYGYTF
>TRBJ2-1|TRBD2|TRBV25-1|NA
TGTGCCAGCAGTATCGCGGGGGGACCCTACAATGAGCAGTTCTTC
CASSIAGGPYNEQFF
>TRBJ1-3|NA|TRBV19|NA
TGTGCCAGTAGTCCACAGGCGGCAAGCTCTGGAAACACCATATATTTT
CASSPQAASSGNTIYF
>TRBJ1-2|TRBD1|TRBV13|NA
TGTGCCAGCAGCCGACAGGGGGCGCTTTCCGGCTACACCTTC
CASSRQGALSGYTF
>TRBJ1-1|NA|TRBV7-8|NA
TGTGCCAGCAGCCGAAACTACGGTGTTGAAGCTTTCTTT
CASSRNYGVEAFF
>TRBJ2-1|TRBD1|TRBV19|NA
TGTGCCAGTAGTCCCGGGACAGCCTACAATGAGCAGTTCTTC
CASSPGTAYNEQFF
>TRBJ1-6|TRBD1|TRBV6-6|NA
TGTGCCAGCAGTACCGGGACAGAGACTTATAATTCACCCCTCCACTTT
CASSTGTETYNSPLHF
>TRBJ1-5|NA|TRBV19|NA
TGTGCCAGTCGCGGCACTCCCCGGGGCAGTTCTACGAGGGGCAATCAGCCCCAGCATTTT
CASRGTPRGSSTRGNQPQHF
>TRBJ1-2|TRBD1|TRBV15|NA
TGTGCCACCAGCCAACAGGGGGCGGGTGGCTACACCTTC
CATSQQGAGGYTF
>TRBJ2-1|TRBD2|TRBV19|NA
TGTGCCAGTAGGGAACCGGGACTAGCGGGTGATGAGCAGTTCTTC
CASREPGLAGDEQFF
>TRBJ2-2|TRBD1|TRBV27|once
TGTGCCAGCAGTTTATACAGGGGGTCCGGGGAGCTGTTTTTT
CASSLYRGSGELFF
>TRBJ2-5|NA|TRBV29-1|once
TGCAGCGAGCAGAAGGACATCGAAGAGACCCAGTACTTC
CSEQKDIEETQYF
>TRBJ2-5|NA|TRBV7-2|NA
TGTGCCAGCAGCAGACAGGTTCTCCAAGAGACCCAGTACTTC
CASSRQVLQETQYF
>TRBJ2-7|NA|TRBV18|NA
TGTGCCAGCTCACGATCTAGCGAGTCCTACGAGCAGTACTTC
CASSRSSESYEQYF
>TRBJ2-7|TRBD2|TRBV7-8|NA
TGTGCCAGCAGCTTAGGAACTAGCGGAGATTGGGGCGAGCAGTACTTC
CASSLGTSGDWGEQYF
>TRBJ2-2|NA|TRBV7-8|once
TGTGCCAGCAGCCGTAACACCGGGGAGCTGTTTTTT
CASSRNTGELFF
>TRBJ1-2|TRBD1|TRBV5-1|NA
TGCGCCAGCAGCGAAACCGGGACAGGGGCTTCCCATGGCTACACCTTC
CASSETGTGASHGYTF
>TRBJ2-5|NA|TRBV7-3|NA
TGTGCCAGCAGCCAATTCGGACAGAAAGAGACCCAGTACTTC
CASSQFGQKETQYF
>TRBJ1-1|NA|TRBV19|NA
TGTGCCAGTAGTATCTGGACTGAAGCTTTCTTT
CASSIWTEAFF
>TRBJ2-7|NA|TRBV3-1/TRBV3-2|NA
TGTGCCAGCAGCCAGGGTGGCGACGAGCAGTACTTC
CASSQGGDEQYF
>TRBJ2-7|NA|TRBV10-3|NA
TGTGCCATTCGTCTCGGGGAAATGAGCTACGAGCAGTACTTC
CAIRLGEMSYEQYF